These 9 T cell receptor beta chains came from one sample sequenced in a study of beta chain features in type 1 diabetes. TCRB transcripts that were expressed got sequenced, as all of the isolated RNA had been reverse transcribed. Here immunoSEQ multiplex PCR was the method, and the copy in TCRdb shows in-frame clones only, minus some. The profile covers around 430,000 clones, with 25% to 35% appearing a single time and almost 0.065% taken by the ten largest. Sequenced material: naive CD4+ T cells from blood. All receptors derive from a young man in good health.

The rearrangement uses TRBV27 and TRBJ2-1, with D possibly TRBD2 on 6 matching bases. The germline V and J ends were trimmed by 9 bases and 2 bases, with 17 bases remaining between them. This CDR3 comprises 15 residues. Germline V CDR1 and CDR2: MNHEY, SMNVEV (reference sequence). The DNA for the CDR3 is TGTGCCAGTTCTGCCGGGACTGACACCTACAATGAGCAGTTCTTC. It specifies CASSAGTDTYNEQFF.

This clone was counted between two and nine times. The V and J genes are TRBV4-2 and TRBJ2-2; D might be TRBD2 (6 bases). V dropped 7 bases and J dropped 6 bases, with 15 bases sitting between them. From germline, CDR1 is LGHNA and CDR2 YNFKEQ. CDR3 length: 14 amino acids. The CDR3 spells CASTPGTAPGELFF. DNA for the CDR3: TGTGCCAGCACCCCGGGGACTGCCCCCGGGGAGCTGTTTTTT.

This clone has only a few counts. CDR3 sequence: CAWSNWATYEQYF. The CDR3 DNA reads TGTGCCTGGAGTAATTGGGCTACCTACGAGCAGTACTTC. V gene TRBV30 combines with J gene TRBJ2-7; no firm D call. The CDR3 consists of 13 residues. V was pared by 2 bases and J by 2 bases, with 10 bases between. Germline-derived CDR1 and CDR2 are GTSNPN and SVGIG (reference sequence).

V and J are TRBV6-6 and TRBJ2-5; TRBD1 aligns across 12 bases. The CDR3 has 15 residues. CDR1 MNHNY and CDR2 SVGAGI come from the germline V gene (reference sequence). Trimming cost V 0 bases and J 5 bases; bases outside gene matches: 1. The CDR3 sequence is CASSYSGQGAETQYF. The CDR3 DNA reads TGTGCCAGCAGTTACTCGGGACAGGGGGCCGAGACCCAGTACTTC.

This clone has only a few counts. The chain carries TRBV9 and TRBJ1-1, with D tentatively TRBD1 (6 bases). The germline CDR1 and CDR2 sequences are SGDLS and YYNGEE. V gave up 3 bases and J gave up 1 base, with 7 bases separating them. This CDR3 has 13 residues. DNA for the CDR3: TGTGCCAGCAGCGGGACAGCGAACACTGAAGCTTTCTTT. It is translated as CASSGTANTEAFF.

The chain has TRBV5-1 and TRBJ2-7, with a tentative D call TRBD1 (6 bases). V was shortened by 4 bases and J by 0 bases, with 8 bases between the two germline ends. There are 13 residues in the CDR3. Germline-derived CDR1 and CDR2 are SGHRS and YFSETQ. The CDR3 nucleotides read TGCGCCAGCAGCAAGGACAGCTCCTACGAGCAGTACTTC. This gives the protein CASSKDSSYEQYF.

This chain links TRBV7-8 with TRBJ2-1, with D perhaps TRBD1 or TRBD2 (5 bases each). The CDR3 length is 14 residues. Per the germline V gene, CDR1 is SGHVS and CDR2 is FQNEAQ. Deletions cut 1 base from V and 7 bases from J, with 11 bases between. CDR3 region: CASSLGGIYNEQFF. In DNA form, the CDR3 reads TGTGCCAGCAGCTTAGGGGGGATCTATAATGAGCAGTTCTTC.

Only a few counts were recorded for this clone. The J gene is TRBJ2-1, the V gene TRBV5-1; TRBD2 agrees at 7 bases. V lost 6 bases to trimming and J lost 6 bases; unmatched junction nucleotides: 9. This CDR3 is 14 amino acids long. CDR1 and CDR2 from the germline V gene are SGHRS and YFSETQ. The CDR3 sequence is CASTAGASGNEQFF. The CDR3 DNA reads as TGCGCCAGCACGGCGGGAGCTAGCGGCAATGAGCAGTTCTTC.

This clone has just a few counts. The gene calls are TRBV18 and TRBJ2-7; possibly TRBD1 for D (5 bases). The CDR3 is 13 amino acids. V lost 3 bases to trimming and J lost 2 bases, with 8 bases between them. Germline V gene lookup returns CDR1 KGHSH and CDR2 LQKENI. DNA for the CDR3: TGTGCCAGCTCACCGGACATGACCTACGAGCAGTACTTC. Residues: CASSPDMTYEQYF.